This TCR beta chain was obtained from a study of T cell responses to AZD1222 COVID-19 vaccine (dated by TCRdb to the early 2020s). General notes on the study: A total of 233 trial participants underwent TCR sequencing, of whom 207 received two doses of AZD1222 and about 25 received two doses of the MenACWY control vaccine. Enrollment into the trials was organized by age into subgroups of 18-55, 56-69 and 70-plus years, and those subgroups contained roughly 150, 30 and 60 TCR-sequenced participants, respectively. Results the study describes overall, beyond this receptor: Participants were mostly white British and included more females than males, and it was suggested by the authors that clonal diversity may have been underestimated. A significant rise in spike-specific TCR breadth and depth was observed after two AZD1222 doses relative to day 0 and relative to MenACWY recipients. Epitopes outside the regions mutated in the B.1.351 and B.1.1.7 variants were reportedly recognized by nearly half of the unique spike-specific TCRs. CD4 TCRs associated with the vaccine covered the entire spike protein, and the dominant responses were in regions 160-218 and 743-854. Only a handful of AZD1222 recipients were SARS-CoV-2 seropositive at baseline, limiting conclusions about previously exposed vaccinees. The 56-69-year group was small, and its depth increase did not reach significance, likely because of low power. No day 14 peak-response samples were available, so repertoires were characterized only after the peak T cell response.

About this clone: The antigen it recognizes is unknown. The sample holds no much larger clone one base away, and base qualities are not on file.

V and J lose 2 bases and 0 bases, and a span of 8 bases separates them. CDR1 and CDR2 are read off the germline V gene as MNHNS and SASEGT. Including cysteine and phenylalanine, the CDR3 has 15 amino acids. Here the CDR3 DNA is all that survives: 45 bases in frame from base 1. The sample's time point label is to be understood as: about 28 days (+/-7) after the second vaccine dose. In the paper's terms, the treatment or condition label means: meningococcal conjugate vaccine given as trial control. Vaccinee samples came from UK trials COV001 and COV002, including a single-blind randomized controlled phase 2/3 trial of AZD1222 (ChAdOx1 nCoV-19) in healthy adults. For TCRbeta chain sequencing, PBMC samples were collected from trial participants at day 0 and at day 28 after the second dose. The CDR3 regions of human TCRbeta chains were analyzed by immunosequencing. The authors' analysis ran thus. Repertoire TCRs were checked for matches against a reference library of SARS-CoV-2-specific TCRs that had been generated using the MIRA antigen-specificity platform. Breadth was defined as the fraction of unique TCRs that were SARS-CoV-2-associated, and depth was defined as the fraction of total T cells that were SARS-CoV-2-associated. Using the MIRA data, every spike-specific TCR was mapped to the spike region that the TCR reacted to and assigned to either a CD4 or a CD8 class. Log10-transformed breadth and depth values were compared by one-way ANOVA with Sidak's multiple comparisons tests. TCRdb retrieved this table from immuneACCESS and kept in-frame rearrangements only. Not all clones are present; in checked studies, unresolved V genes account for under half, and no reason is known for the remainder. That table is the source of V, J and clone size, and D and trimming were worked out from the DNA. A total of 100,000 to 150,000 clones appear in this sample, over 75% of them only once. The ten largest make up about 7.9% of the sample.

Material: peripheral blood, obtained 28 days after the second dose of the MenACWY control vaccine. The chain was built from TRBV6-1 and TRBJ2-1, with the D gene call left open. The receptor's source is an adult who received the MenACWY meningococcal vaccine as a control. In nucleotide form, the sequence is TGTGCCAGCAGTGAAAAGAGAAGCTCCTACAATGAGCAGTTCTTC. Translation gives CASSEKRSSYNEQFF.